This T cell receptor beta chain was captured by sequencing in a study of blood T cell repertoires in COVID-19. In the study overall: The origin of the acute and convalescent COVID-19 samples was the United States, Italy and Spain. The analysed material was cDNA or gDNA that came from T cells, B-cell-depleted T cells, or PBMCs.

This CDR3 has 16 amino acids. Germline V gene lookup returns CDR1 SGHRS and CDR2 YFSETQ. Trimming took 1 base from V and 7 from J; bases not matched to a gene: 6. In the authors' methods: Amplification of reference gene primers was used by the study to estimate nucleated cell counts. The assay was immunoSEQ multiplex PCR, and TCRdb's table has in-frame clones only and misses some. Clone size and the V and J calls come from that table; the DNA yielded D and trimming. Among tens of thousands of clones listed, approximately 80% were seen once. The receptor was derived from a woman aged 55-69 years with acute or convalescent COVID-19. The material sequenced was peripheral blood. The chain combines TRBV5-1 with TRBJ1-4; 11 bases fit TRBD1. CDR3 DNA sequence: TGCGCCAGCAGCTTGACCGGACAGGGGGCGTTTGAAAAACTGTTTTTT. Residues: CASSLTGQGAFEKLFF.